This is a list of T cell receptor beta chains from one sample in a study of radiation and T cells in renal cell carcinoma. Some clones are missing from TCRdb's copy, which holds only in-frame ones; the method was immunoSEQ multiplex PCR. This table has approximately 70,000 clones, about 83% appearing once. The specimen was blood, collected from a patient whose treatment included radiotherapy and nephrectomy. The receptors stem from a man aged 60 to 75 with renal cell carcinoma. The CDR3 runs from the conserved cysteine through the conserved F or W. The D gene is left open where the match is weak. A row's size may be missing; if present it is once, few, many or a size class.

.	TRBV2	TRBJ2-5	.	CASSVAHQETQYF	TGTGCCAGCAGTGTGGCCCACCAAGAGACCCAGTACTTC
.	TRBV6-4	TRBJ1-6	.	CASSETLGGSLLHF	TGTGCCAGCAGTGAGACCCTCGGGGGTTCACTCCTCCACTTT
.	TRBV15	TRBJ1-2	.	CATSLRGLYGYTF	TGTGCCACCAGCCTCAGAGGACTCTATGGCTACACCTTC
TRBD2	TRBV14	TRBJ2-1	few	CASSPGLADNEQFF	TGTGCCAGCAGCCCGGGACTAGCGGACAATGAGCAGTTCTTC
.	TRBV19	TRBJ1-6	.	CASSNEGSNSPLHF	TGTGCCAGTAGTAACGAGGGGTCTAATTCACCCCTCCACTTT
TRBD2	TRBV7-8	TRBJ2-1	.	CASSPKLQTSGGLNEQFF	TGTGCCAGCAGCCCAAAGCTCCAGACTAGCGGGGGGCTCAATGAGCAGTTCTTC
TRBD2	TRBV5-1	TRBJ2-3	.	CASSWTSGMGATSTDTQYF	TGCGCCAGCAGCTGGACTAGCGGGATGGGGGCCACTAGCACAGATACGCAGTATTTT
.	TRBV28	TRBJ1-5	.	CASSPSWGSPQHF	TGTGCCAGCAGTCCATCGTGGGGTTCACCCCAGCATTTT
.	TRBV30	TRBJ1-2	few	CAWRVGLNYGYTF	TGTGCCTGGAGGGTCGGGCTGAACTATGGCTACACCTTC
.	TRBV27	TRBJ1-5	.	CASSLWGKQPQHF	TGTGCCAGCAGTTTATGGGGAAAACAGCCCCAGCATTTT
.	TRBV19	TRBJ1-5	.	CASREGASYPQHF	TGTGCCAGTAGGGAGGGAGCAAGTTATCCCCAGCATTTT
.	TRBV5-1	TRBJ2-5	.	CASSLRRGQTQYF	TGCGCCAGCAGCTTGCGCAGGGGACAGACCCAGTACTTC
TRBD1	TRBV30	TRBJ2-3	.	CAWGQGLTDTQYF	TGTGCCTGGGGACAGGGTCTAACAGATACGCAGTATTTT
.	TRBV7-9	TRBJ1-3	.	CASSLEGVSGNTIYF	TGTGCCAGCAGCTTAGAGGGGGTGTCTGGAAACACCATATATTTT
.	TRBV7-3	TRBJ2-2	once	CASSTGSAVMTGELFF	TGTGCCAGCAGCACAGGGTCAGCAGTAATGACCGGGGAGCTGTTTTTT
TRBD2	TRBV6-6	TRBJ2-1	.	CASSYSSGRNEQFF	TGTGCCAGCAGTTACAGTAGCGGGAGGAATGAGCAGTTCTTC
.	TRBV27	TRBJ1-4	.	CASSFTGVLTNEKLFF	TGTGCCAGCAGTTTCACAGGCGTACTAACTAATGAAAAACTGTTTTTT
.	TRBV5-4	TRBJ1-6	.	CASSLVPRDNSPLHF	TGTGCCAGCAGCTTGGTCCCCAGGGATAATTCACCCCTCCACTTT
.	TRBV25-1	TRBJ2-2	.	CASSLPTAGELFF	TGTGCCAGCAGTCTTCCGACCGCCGGGGAGCTGTTTTTT
.	TRBV9	TRBJ1-2	.	CASSAGPNYGYTF	TGTGCCAGCAGCGCGGGGCCCAACTATGGCTACACCTTC
TRBD2	TRBV5-6	TRBJ2-2	.	CASSFLAGDTGELFF	TGTGCCAGCAGCTTCCTAGCGGGAGACACCGGGGAGCTGTTTTTT
.	TRBV25-1	TRBJ1-5	once	CASSEGGSGANQPQHF	TGTGCCAGCAGTGAAGGGGGTTCGGGGGCTAATCAGCCCCAGCATTTT
.	TRBV29-1	TRBJ2-5	.	CSVDGGRRSTQETQYF	TGCAGCGTTGATGGGGGGAGGCGGAGTACTCAAGAGACCCAGTACTTC
.	TRBV9	TRBJ2-5	.	CASSVAGVGETQYF	TGTGCCAGCAGCGTAGCAGGGGTTGGGGAGACCCAGTACTTC
.	TRBV19	TRBJ1-1	.	CASSMSRVVPNTEAFF	TGTGCCAGTAGTATGTCCAGGGTGGTCCCCAACACTGAAGCTTTCTTT
.	TRBV7-6	TRBJ1-3	once	CASSPMGNGALSGNTIYF	TGTGCCAGCAGCCCGATGGGGAATGGGGCGCTCTCTGGAAACACCATATATTTT
.	TRBV4-3	TRBJ1-1	.	CASSHIGGGNTEAFF	TGCGCCAGCAGCCATATCGGCGGCGGGAACACTGAAGCTTTCTTT
TRBD2	TRBV11-3	TRBJ2-2	.	CASSPLTSANTGELFF	TGTGCCAGCAGCCCATTGACTAGCGCAAACACCGGGGAGCTGTTTTTT
.	TRBV7-9	TRBJ1-3	few	CASSPPRGMYGNTIYF	TGTGCCAGCAGCCCCCCAAGGGGGATGTATGGAAACACCATATATTTT
.	TRBV25-1	TRBJ1-2	.	CASSEGSYGYTF	TGTGCCAGCAGTGAAGGTAGCTATGGCTACACCTTC
TRBD1	TRBV11-3	TRBJ2-6	.	CASSPPGQGAKGANVLTF	TGTGCCAGCAGCCCGCCGGGACAGGGGGCAAAAGGGGCCAACGTCCTGACTTTC
.	TRBV6-5	TRBJ2-6	.	CASSSERRGANVLTF	TGTGCCAGCAGTTCCGAGCGGAGAGGGGCCAACGTCCTGACTTTC
.	TRBV9	TRBJ2-3	.	CASSAQGDTQYF	TGTGCCAGCAGCGCACAGGGAGATACGCAGTATTTT
TRBD1	TRBV7-9	TRBJ1-1	few	CASSQGWDRKSKAEAFF	TGTGCCAGCAGCCAAGGATGGGACAGGAAGTCAAAGGCTGAAGCTTTCTTT
TRBD2	TRBV10-3	TRBJ2-5	.	CATQTSEIQETQYF	TGTGCCACGCAAACTAGCGAAATTCAAGAGACCCAGTACTTC
.	TRBV21-1	TRBJ1-2	.	CASSKVLLLWRGQGMDYGYTF	TGTGCCAGCAGCAAAGTACTACTCCTATGGCGAGGACAGGGGATGGACTATGGCTACACCTTC
.	TRBV6-1	TRBJ2-1	.	CASSGPGTPGEFF	TGTGCCAGCAGTGGCCCCGGGACCCCCGGGGAGTTCTTC
.	TRBV19	TRBJ1-1	.	CASSMGLADTEAFF	TGTGCCAGTAGTATGGGGCTTGCGGACACTGAAGCTTTCTTT
TRBD1	TRBV15	TRBJ2-5	.	CATSTSGTGRGETQYF	TGTGCCACCAGCACATCCGGGACAGGGAGGGGCGAGACCCAGTACTTC